Sequencing of this T cell receptor beta chain was carried out in a study of Graves' ophthalmopathy and Graves' hyperthyroidism. In regard to this clonotype: An end of the junction does not agree with germline; a read error may underlie this.

Amplification of TCR beta CDR3 regions used RNA transcripts. First-round RT-PCR relied on HTBI primers, and a second-round multiplex PCR came next. TCRdb re-analysed the multiplex PCR reads in MiXCR, keeping a single row per CDR3 protein. This table has approximately 700,000 distinct CDR3 sequences, around 40% appearing once. Additional autoimmune diseases, uncontrolled infections, pregnancy or lactation disqualified patients. Germline CDR1 and CDR2: WSHSY and SAAADI. The CDR3 extends over 14 amino acids. The gene calls are TRBV10-2 and TRBJ1-5, with D possibly matching TRBD1 (5 bases). The receptor was derived from an adult man with Graves' ophthalmopathy. Material: peripheral blood. The CDR3 region has the DNA TGTGCCTCCGCCTATGACAGCACAAATCAGCCCCAGCATTTT. As protein: CASAYDSTNQPQHF.